The 11 T cell receptor beta chains below come from one sample, sequenced in a study of patients and donors after allogeneic stem cell transplantation. In TCRdb, the RT-PCR reads were re-called with MiXCR into one record per CDR3 protein. Of roughly 880,000 distinct CDR3 sequences detected, about a sixth appear once; the ten largest clones hold 5% to 7.5%. Input material: blood, either unsorted or a sorted T cell fraction (not recorded which). The receptors were sampled from a human donor who was either an allogeneic HSCT recipient or a stem cell or donor lymphocyte infusion donor (not recorded which). It is not recorded whose cells these are; they may come from a transplant donor.

This clonotype was seen only a few times. The chain employs TRBV9 and TRBJ1-6; no reliable D call. The CDR3 sequence is 14 residues long. In germline, CDR1 is SGDLS, CDR2 YYNGEE. Trimming removed 0 bases from V and 10 bases from J, with 11 bases in between. DNA of the CDR3: TGTGCCAGCAGCGTAGGGGGTTTTGGATCACCCCTCCACTTT. Translation gives CASSVGGFGSPLHF.

This clonotype occurred a few times. The genes are TRBV5-6 and TRBJ2-2; TRBD1 aligns across 8 bases. V trimming: 4 bases; J trimming: 1 base; junction bases outside the gene matches: 3. Germline values: CDR1 SGHDT, CDR2 YYEEEE. CDR3 size: 15 residues. DNA of the CDR3: TGTGCCAGCAGCGCCGGGACAGGGAACACCGGGGAGCTGTTTTTT. The encoded protein is CASSAGTGNTGELFF.

This chain links TRBV19 with TRBJ2-2; D gene unclear. Germline V gene sequence: CDR1 LNHDA, CDR2 SQIVND (reference sequence). CDR3 size: 14 residues. With 6 bases removed from V and 6 bases from J, the gap between germline ends came to 14 bases. CDR3 sequence reads: CASSSDGRAGELFF. CDR3 bases: TGTGCCAGTAGCTCTGACGGACGGGCCGGGGAGCTGTTTTTT.

The chain couples TRBV30 to TRBJ2-1; possibly TRBD2 for D (5 bases). The V and J ends lost 5 bases and 8 bases respectively, with 10 bases between them. Germline V gives CDR1 GTSNPN, CDR2 SVGIG (reference sequence). The CDR3 totals 11 residues. The CDR3 bases are TGTGCCTGGGGACGGCGGGATGAGCAGTTCTTC. Its protein product is CAWGRRDEQFF.

In its sample, this clonotype was seen many times. The chain recombines TRBV12-3 or TRBV12-4 with TRBJ2-1; 11 nucleotides match TRBD1. Losses at the gene ends were 4 bases for V and 6 bases for J; bases not matched to a gene: 11. The CDR3 has 17 residues. The CDR3 DNA follows: TGTGCCAGCAGTTCTGCTCTTCCGGGACAGGGGGGCAATGAGCAGTTCTTC. Encoded protein: CASSSALPGQGGNEQFF.

The V and J genes are TRBV12-3 or TRBV12-4 and TRBJ1-2; no reliable D call. The CDR3 has 15 amino acids. The ends were cut back, 5 bases at V and 8 bases at J, with 21 bases in the middle. The CDR3 nucleotides are TGTGCCAGCAGTAGCCCGGGCAGATCTATGGTAGGCTACACCTTC. Amino acid sequence: CASSSPGRSMVGYTF.

The rearrangement uses TRBV2 and TRBJ2-1; TRBD2 aligns across 8 bases. The length of the CDR3 is 15 residues. The junction had 8 bases not matched to a gene; V was cut back by 3 bases and J by 7 bases. Germline V CDR1 and CDR2: SNHLY, FYNNEI. The CDR3: CASSDSGGAWNEQFF. DNA of the CDR3: TGTGCCAGCAGTGACTCGGGGGGGGCCTGGAATGAGCAGTTCTTC.

This clonotype was counted between two and nine times. This rearrangement joins TRBV5-1 to TRBJ2-7, with 8 positions matching TRBD2. CDR3 length: 15 amino acids. CDR1 is SGHRS, CDR2 YFSETQ, per germline. Unmatched junction bases numbered 5, after V lost 2 bases and J lost 1 base. The CDR3 sequence: CASSFSGLASYEQYF. CDR3 nucleotide sequence: TGCGCCAGCAGCTTTAGCGGACTAGCATCCTACGAGCAGTACTTC.

V is TRBV7-9 and J is TRBJ2-4; a weak D match, TRBD1 (5 bases). The ends were cut back, 1 base at V and 6 bases at J, with 10 bases in the middle. The length of the CDR3 is 14 residues. In germline, CDR1 is SEHNR, CDR2 FQNEAQ (reference sequence). CDR3: CASSLEGFGNIQYF. CDR3 DNA sequence: TGTGCCAGCAGCTTAGAGGGGTTCGGAAACATTCAGTACTTC.

Only a few counts were recorded for this clonotype. J is TRBJ2-7 and V is TRBV30, with a tentative D call TRBD1 (6 bases). In germline, CDR1 is GTSNPN, CDR2 SVGIG (reference sequence). This CDR3 contains 15 residues. The germline V and J ends were trimmed by 7 bases and 0 bases, with 19 bases remaining between them. The CDR3 sequence: CAFVKRGINSYEQYF. In DNA form, the CDR3 reads TGTGCCTTTGTCAAAAGGGGGATAAACTCCTACGAGCAGTACTTC.

Only a few counts were recorded for this clonotype. The rearrangement uses TRBV7-9 and TRBJ2-1; TRBD2 is a possible D gene (5 bases). The germline V gene encodes CDR1 SEHNR and CDR2 FQNEAQ (reference sequence). The CDR3 has 13 residues. Trimming took off 8 bases at V and 4 bases at J, with 12 bases between the two ends. CDR3: CASRSDEYNEQFF. The CDR3 DNA reads as TGTGCCAGCCGTAGCGACGAGTACAATGAGCAGTTCTTC.